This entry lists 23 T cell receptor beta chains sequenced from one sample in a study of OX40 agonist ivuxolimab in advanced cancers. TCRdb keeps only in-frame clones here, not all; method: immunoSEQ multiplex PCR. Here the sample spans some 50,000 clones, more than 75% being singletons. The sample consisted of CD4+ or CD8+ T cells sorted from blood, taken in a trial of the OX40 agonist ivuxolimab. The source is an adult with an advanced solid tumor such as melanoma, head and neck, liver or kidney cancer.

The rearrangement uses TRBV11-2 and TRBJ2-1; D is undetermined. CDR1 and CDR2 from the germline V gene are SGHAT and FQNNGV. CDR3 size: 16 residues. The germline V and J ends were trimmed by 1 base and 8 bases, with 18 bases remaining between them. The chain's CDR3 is CASSLGANHIVDEQFF. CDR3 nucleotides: TGTGCCAGCAGCTTAGGAGCCAACCATATAGTAGATGAGCAGTTCTTC.

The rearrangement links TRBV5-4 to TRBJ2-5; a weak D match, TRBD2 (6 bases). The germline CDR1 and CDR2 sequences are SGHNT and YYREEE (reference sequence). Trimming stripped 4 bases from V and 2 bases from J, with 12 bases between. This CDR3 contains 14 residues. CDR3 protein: CASSAKDYQETQYF. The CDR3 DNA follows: TGTGCCAGCAGCGCCAAGGACTATCAAGAGACCCAGTACTTC.

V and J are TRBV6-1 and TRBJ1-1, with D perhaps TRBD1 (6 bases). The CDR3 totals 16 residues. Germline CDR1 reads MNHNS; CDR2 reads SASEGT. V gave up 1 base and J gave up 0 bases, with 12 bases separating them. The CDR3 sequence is CASSEGGGVLNTEAFF. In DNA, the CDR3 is TGTGCCAGCAGTGAAGGGGGGGGCGTTCTGAACACTGAAGCTTTCTTT.

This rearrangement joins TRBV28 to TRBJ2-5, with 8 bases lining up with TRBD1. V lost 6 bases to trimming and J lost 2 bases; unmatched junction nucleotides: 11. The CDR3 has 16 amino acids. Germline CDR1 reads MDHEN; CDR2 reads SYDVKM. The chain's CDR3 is CASRPNYRGVQETQYF. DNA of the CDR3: TGTGCCAGCAGACCCAACTACAGGGGGGTGCAAGAGACCCAGTACTTC.

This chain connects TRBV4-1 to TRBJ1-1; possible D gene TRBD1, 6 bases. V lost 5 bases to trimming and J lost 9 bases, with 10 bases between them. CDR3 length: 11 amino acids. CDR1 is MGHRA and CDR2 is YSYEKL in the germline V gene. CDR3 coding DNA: TGCGCCAGCAGCAGGGACACCCAAGCTTTCTTT. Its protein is CASSRDTQAFF.

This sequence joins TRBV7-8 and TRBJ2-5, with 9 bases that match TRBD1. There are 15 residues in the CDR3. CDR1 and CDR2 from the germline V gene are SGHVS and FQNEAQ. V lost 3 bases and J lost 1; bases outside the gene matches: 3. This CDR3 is CASSLTGGVQETQYF. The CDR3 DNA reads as TGTGCCAGCAGCTTGACAGGGGGTGTCCAAGAGACCCAGTACTTC.

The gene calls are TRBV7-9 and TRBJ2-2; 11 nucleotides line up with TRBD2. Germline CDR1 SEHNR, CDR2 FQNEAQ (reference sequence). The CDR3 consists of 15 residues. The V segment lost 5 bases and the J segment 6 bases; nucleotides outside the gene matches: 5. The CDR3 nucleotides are TGTGCCAGCAGCCTGCTAGCGGGAGGTCCCGGGGAGCTGTTTTTT. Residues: CASSLLAGGPGELFF.

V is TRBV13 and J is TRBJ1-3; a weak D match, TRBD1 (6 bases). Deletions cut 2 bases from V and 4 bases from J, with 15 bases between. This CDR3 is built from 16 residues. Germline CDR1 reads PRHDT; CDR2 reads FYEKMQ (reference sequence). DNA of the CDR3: TGTGCCAGCAGCTTATTTGGGGGGCGCACCGGAAACACCATATATTTT. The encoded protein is CASSLFGGRTGNTIYF. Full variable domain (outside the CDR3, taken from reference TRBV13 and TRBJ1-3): AAGVIQSPRHLIKEKRETATLKCYPIPRHDTVYWYQQGPGQDPQFLISFYEKMQSDKGSIPDRFSAQQFSDYHSELNMSSLELGDSALYFCASSLFGGRTGNTIYFGEGSWLTVV.

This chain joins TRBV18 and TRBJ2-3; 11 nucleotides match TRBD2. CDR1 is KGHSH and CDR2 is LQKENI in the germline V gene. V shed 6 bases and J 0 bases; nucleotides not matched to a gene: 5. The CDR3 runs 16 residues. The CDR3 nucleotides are TGTGCCAGCTCCCGAACTAGCGGGAGAAGCACAGATACGCAGTATTTT. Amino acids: CASSRTSGRSTDTQYF.

For the CDR3, the DNA is TGTGCCAGCAGTTTTAGTCGGACTAGCGGGGAAAAGAGAGAGACCCAGTACTTC. Translation gives CASSFSRTSGEKRETQYF. The chain carries TRBV7-8 and TRBJ2-5, with 12 bases matching TRBD2. The CDR3 length is 18 residues. Germline V lookup: CDR1 SGHVS, CDR2 FQNEAQ. The V segment lost 6 bases and the J segment 4 bases; nucleotides outside the gene matches: 15. Full variable domain (rest looked up from reference TRBV7-8 and TRBJ2-5): GAGVSQSPRYKVAKRGQDVALRCDPISGHVSLFWYQQALGQGPEFLTYFQNEAQLDKSGLPSDRFFAERPEGSVSTLKIQRTQQEDSAVYLCASSFSRTSGEKRETQYFGPGTRLLVL.

The CDR3 nucleotides are TGTGCCAGCAGCTTGGAAGGGGCGCGGAACACTGAAGCTTTCTTT. It specifies CASSLEGARNTEAFF. The chain uses TRBV5-5 and TRBJ1-1; possibly TRBD1 for D (5 bases). V was clipped by 0 bases and J by 1 base, with 10 bases between them. From germline, CDR1 is SGHKS and CDR2 YYEKEE (reference sequence). The CDR3 loop spans 15 amino acids.

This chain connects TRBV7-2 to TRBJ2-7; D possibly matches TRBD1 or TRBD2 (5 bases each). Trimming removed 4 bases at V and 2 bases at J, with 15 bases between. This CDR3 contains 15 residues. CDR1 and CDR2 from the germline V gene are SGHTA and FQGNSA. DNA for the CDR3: TGTGCCAGCAGCTCAGCTCTCGGGGCCGCCTACGAGCAGTACTTC. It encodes CASSSALGAAYEQYF.

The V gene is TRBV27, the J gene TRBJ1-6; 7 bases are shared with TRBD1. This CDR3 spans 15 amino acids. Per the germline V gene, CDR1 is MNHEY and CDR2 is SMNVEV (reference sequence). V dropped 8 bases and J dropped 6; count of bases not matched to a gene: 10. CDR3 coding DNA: TGTGCCAGCGGTCTCGGGACAGCCAGTAATTCACCCCTCCACTTT. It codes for CASGLGTASNSPLHF.

CDR3 DNA: TGTGCCAGCACCATGACTAGCGCCTACGAGCAGTACTTC. Residues: CASTMTSAYEQYF. The chain links TRBV6-6 to TRBJ2-7; 8 bases agree with TRBD2. V dropped 7 bases and J dropped 2; count of bases not matched to a gene: 4. Germline loops: CDR1 MNHNY, CDR2 SVGAGI (reference sequence). CDR3 size: 13 residues.

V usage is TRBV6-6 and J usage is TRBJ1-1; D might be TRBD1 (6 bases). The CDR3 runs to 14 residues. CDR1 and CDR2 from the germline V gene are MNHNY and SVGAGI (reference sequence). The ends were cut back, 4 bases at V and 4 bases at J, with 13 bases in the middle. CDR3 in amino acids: CASSSGTSSTEAFF. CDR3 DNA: TGTGCCAGCAGTTCCGGGACATCAAGCACTGAAGCTTTCTTT.

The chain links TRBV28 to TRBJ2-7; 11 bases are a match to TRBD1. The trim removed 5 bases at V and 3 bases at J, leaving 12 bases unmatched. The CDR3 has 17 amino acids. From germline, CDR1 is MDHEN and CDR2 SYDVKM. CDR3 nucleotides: TGTGCCAGCAGTCCCCGGGGGAGGGACAGGGGGTACTACGAGCAGTACTTC. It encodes CASSPRGRDRGYYEQYF.

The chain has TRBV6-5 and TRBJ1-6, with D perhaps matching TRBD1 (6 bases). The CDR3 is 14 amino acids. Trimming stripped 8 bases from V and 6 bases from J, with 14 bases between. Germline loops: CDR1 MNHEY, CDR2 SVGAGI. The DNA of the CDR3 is TGTGCCAGCCGAGAACAGGGTACTAATTCACCCCTCCACTTT. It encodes CASREQGTNSPLHF.

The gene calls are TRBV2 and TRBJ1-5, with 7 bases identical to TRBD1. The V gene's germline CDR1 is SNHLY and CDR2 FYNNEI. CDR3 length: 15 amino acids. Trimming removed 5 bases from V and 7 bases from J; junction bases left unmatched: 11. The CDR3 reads CASSLSGQAGQPQHF. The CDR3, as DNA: TGTGCCAGCAGTCTCAGTGGACAGGCAGGGCAGCCCCAGCATTTT.

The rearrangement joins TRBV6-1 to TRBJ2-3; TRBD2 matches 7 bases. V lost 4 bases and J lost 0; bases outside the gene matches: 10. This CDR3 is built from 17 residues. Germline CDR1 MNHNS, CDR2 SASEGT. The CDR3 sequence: CASSGGRTGLSTDTQYF. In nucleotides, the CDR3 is TGTGCCAGCAGTGGCGGGAGAACGGGTCTAAGCACAGATACGCAGTATTTT.

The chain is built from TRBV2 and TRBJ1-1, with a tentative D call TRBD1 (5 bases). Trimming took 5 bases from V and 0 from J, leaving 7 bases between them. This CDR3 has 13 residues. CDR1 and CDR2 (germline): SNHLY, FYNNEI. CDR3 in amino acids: CASSQGLNTEAFF. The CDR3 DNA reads TGTGCCAGCAGTCAGGGATTGAACACTGAAGCTTTCTTT.

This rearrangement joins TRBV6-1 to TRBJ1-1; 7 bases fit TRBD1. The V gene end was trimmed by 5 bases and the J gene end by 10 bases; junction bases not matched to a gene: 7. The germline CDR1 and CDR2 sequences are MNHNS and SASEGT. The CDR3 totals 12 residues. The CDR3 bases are TGTGCCAGCAGTAGGAGGGGACAGTCAGCTTTCTTT. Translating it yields CASSRRGQSAFF.

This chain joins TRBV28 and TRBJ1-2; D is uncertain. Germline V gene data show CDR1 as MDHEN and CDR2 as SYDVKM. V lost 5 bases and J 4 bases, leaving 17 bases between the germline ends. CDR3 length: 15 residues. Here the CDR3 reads CASSPPTPMIYGYTF. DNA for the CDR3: TGTGCCAGCAGTCCCCCGACGCCGATGATCTATGGCTACACCTTC.

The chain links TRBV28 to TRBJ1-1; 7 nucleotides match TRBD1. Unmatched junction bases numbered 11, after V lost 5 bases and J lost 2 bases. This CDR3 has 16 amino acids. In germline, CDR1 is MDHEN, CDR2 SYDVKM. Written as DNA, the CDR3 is TGTGCCAGCAGTGGGAGGACAGGCAATTCCAACACTGAAGCTTTCTTT. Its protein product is CASSGRTGNSNTEAFF.